This T cell receptor (beta chain) came from a study of blood T cell repertoires in COVID-19. The V and J ends lost 1 base and 9 bases respectively, with 13 bases between them. The CDR3 length is 14 residues. Germline V gene lookup returns CDR1 LGHDT and CDR2 YNNKEL (reference sequence). TCRdb's copy holds only in-frame clones and misses some; the assay was immunoSEQ multiplex PCR. This sample has over 200,000 clones, with 85% to 90% found just once. The genes are TRBV3-1 (or the pseudogene TRBV3-2) and TRBJ2-1, with D hard to call. The sample consisted of peripheral blood. The receptor was derived from a woman aged 55-69 years with acute or convalescent COVID-19. The CDR3 nucleotides read TGTGCCAGCAGCCAAGTCGGAAGCAGAGGTGAGCAGTTCTTC. The encoded protein is CASSQVGSRGEQFF.